This T cell receptor (beta chain) emerged from a study of T cells in Graves' hyperthyroidism and ophthalmopathy. Germline V gene data show CDR1 as GTSNPN and CDR2 as SVGIG (reference sequence). This CDR3 region has 13 residues. Trimming cost V 0 bases and J 5 bases, with 7 bases left between them. Amplified regions were TCR beta CDR3 sequences from RNA transcripts. The study used the HTBI primer set for a first-round RT-PCR of the TCR CDR3. Each CDR3 protein gets one entry after TCRdb re-called the multiplex PCR reads with MiXCR. The data hold some 490,000 distinct CDR3 sequences, with approximately 22% observed a single time.

The chain has TRBV30 and TRBJ1-4; D unresolved. The clonotype comes from a woman aged 70-85 years with Graves' ophthalmopathy. Source material: blood. The CDR3 loop reads CAWSVQENEKLFF. In DNA form, the CDR3 reads TGTGCCTGGAGTGTCCAAGAAAATGAAAAACTGTTTTTT.